This entry lists 32 T cell receptor beta chains sequenced from one sample in a study of control samples from healthy donors and cancer patients. Clones were read by immunoSEQ multiplex PCR, and TCRdb kept only the in-frame ones, dropping some. The sample shows approximately 140,000 clones, 90% to 95% of them seen only once. The sequenced sample was blood. The receptor set was obtained from a man aged 40-49 years in good health.

This chain connects TRBV7-9 to TRBJ1-5; D is perhaps TRBD1 (5 bases). The V and J ends lost 4 bases and 5 bases respectively, with 12 bases between them. The germline V gene has CDR1 SEHNR and CDR2 FQNEAQ (reference sequence). The CDR3 covers 14 residues. The CDR3 protein is CASSSNTGYQPQHF. The CDR3 DNA reads as TGTGCCAGCAGCTCGAACACAGGCTATCAGCCCCAGCATTTT.

In its sample, this clone was seen once. This rearrangement joins TRBV11-2 to TRBJ2-7; 7 nucleotides agree with TRBD2. From germline, CDR1 is SGHAT and CDR2 FQNNGV. The CDR3 length is 13 residues. CDR3 protein: CAIKTSASYEQYF. The DNA for the CDR3 is TGTGCGATCAAAACTAGCGCATCCTACGAGCAGTACTTC.

The chain combines TRBV5-4 with TRBJ2-2; D possibly corresponds to TRBD2 (6 bases). CDR1 and CDR2 from the germline V gene are SGHNT and YYREEE (reference sequence). V was trimmed by 4 bases and J by 6 bases, leaving 13 bases between them. The CDR3 sequence is 14 residues long. CDR3 DNA: TGTGCCAGCAGCCTTAAGGGAGGCGCCGGGGAGCTGTTTTTT. The encoded protein is CASSLKGGAGELFF.

The chain employs TRBV7-3 and TRBJ1-2; no clear D gene. Germline V lookup: CDR1 SGHTA, CDR2 FQGTGA. The CDR3 length is 15 residues. Trimming pared 0 bases from V and 1 base from J, leaving 9 bases between. The CDR3 DNA follows: TGTGCCAGCAGCTTAACACAGCGGAGTAACTATGGCTACACCTTC. Translation: CASSLTQRSNYGYTF.

V usage is TRBV6-5 and J usage is TRBJ2-1, with a possible D match to TRBD2 (6 bases). Trimming shortened V by 8 bases and J by 4 bases, and 9 bases separated the two germline ends. From germline, CDR1 is MNHEY and CDR2 SVGAGI. The CDR3 consists of 12 residues. The DNA of the CDR3 is TGTGCCAGCCGGGAGCGGTACAATGAGCAGTTCTTC. Translation gives CASRERYNEQFF.

The chain uses TRBV7-9 and TRBJ2-3, with 11 bases fitting TRBD2. V lost 5 bases to trimming and J lost 2 bases; unmatched junction nucleotides: 6. This CDR3 spans 16 amino acids. Germline CDR1 SEHNR, CDR2 FQNEAQ (reference sequence). CDR3 nucleotide sequence: TGTGCCAGCAGCGCTGGGACTAGCGGACTCACAGATACGCAGTATTTT. This codes for CASSAGTSGLTDTQYF. The variable domain in full, completed from reference TRBV7-9 and TRBJ2-3, reads DTGVSQNPRHKITKRGQNVTFRCDPISEHNRLYWYRQTLGQGPEFLTYFQNEAQLEKSRLLSDRFSAERPKGSFSTLEIQRTEQGDSAMYLCASSAGTSGLTDTQYFGPGTRLTVL.

This chain joins TRBV9 and TRBJ1-3; the D is unclear. The V gene's germline CDR1 is SGDLS and CDR2 YYNGEE. This CDR3 is built from 13 residues. V lost 4 bases, J lost 1 base, and 6 bases lay in between. The CDR3 coding sequence is TGTGCCAGCAGCCCAACTTCTGGAAACACCATATATTTT. Residues: CASSPTSGNTIYF. Drawing the rest from reference TRBV9 and TRBJ1-3, the complete variable domain is DSGVTQTPKHLITATGQRVTLRCSPRSGDLSVYWYQQSLDQGLQFLIQYYNGEERAKGNILERFSAQQFPDLHSELNLSSLELGDSALYFCASSPTSGNTIYFGEGSWLTVV.

The count of this clone is one. This chain links TRBV2 with TRBJ2-2; D unresolved. The CDR3 spans 12 residues. In germline, CDR1 is SNHLY, CDR2 FYNNEI. Trimming pared 3 bases from V and 8 bases from J, leaving 7 bases between. CDR3 sequence: CASSEVLGELFF. CDR3 nucleotide sequence: TGTGCCAGCAGTGAGGTTCTGGGGGAGCTGTTTTTT.

This sequence joins TRBV9 and TRBJ1-5; perhaps TRBD1 as D (6 bases). The CDR3 length is 15 residues. V lost 0 bases and J 0 bases, leaving 7 bases between the germline ends. CDR1 is SGDLS, CDR2 YYNGEE, per germline. The CDR3 loop is CASSVEGDSNQPQHF. The CDR3 nucleotides read TGTGCCAGCAGCGTAGAGGGGGATAGCAATCAGCCCCAGCATTTT.

The chain is built from TRBV5-5 and TRBJ1-1, with a tentative D call TRBD1 (5 bases). V was trimmed by 0 bases and J by 0 bases, leaving 9 bases between them. This CDR3 has 15 amino acids. From germline, CDR1 is SGHKS and CDR2 YYEKEE (reference sequence). The CDR3 sequence is CASSLAVRVNTEAFF. The CDR3 region has the DNA TGTGCCAGCAGCTTGGCCGTCAGGGTGAACACTGAAGCTTTCTTT. The variable domain in full, completed from reference TRBV5-5 and TRBJ1-1, reads DAGVTQSPTHLIKTRGQQVTLRCSPISGHKSVSWYQQVLGQGPQFIFQYYEKEERGRGNFPDRFSARQFPNYSSELNVNALLLGDSALYLCASSLAVRVNTEAFFGQGTRLTVV.

The V call is TRBV18, the J call TRBJ2-7; D may be TRBD2 (5 bases). The V and J ends lost 3 bases and 4 bases respectively, with 13 bases between them. Germline values: CDR1 KGHSH, CDR2 LQKENI. The CDR3 runs to 14 residues. The CDR3 sequence is CASSPPGSQYEQYF. For the CDR3, the DNA is TGTGCCAGCTCACCCCCGGGATCACAGTACGAGCAGTACTTC. The whole variable domain, remainder taken from reference TRBV18 and TRBJ2-7, is NAGVMQNPRHLVRRRGQEARLRCSPMKGHSHVYWYRQLPEEGLKFMVYLQKENIIDESGMPKERFSAEFPKEGPSILRIQQVVRGDSAAYFCASSPPGSQYEQYFGPGTRLTVT.

The DNA of the CDR3 is TGTGCCAGCAGCTTGAGAGGGTACAATGAGCAGTTCTTC. It is translated as CASSLRGYNEQFF. The chain joins TRBV5-6 to TRBJ2-1, with a tentative D call TRBD2 (5 bases). Trimming cost V 1 base and J 4 bases, with 6 bases left between them. The CDR3 loop spans 13 amino acids. Germline V gene sequence: CDR1 SGHDT, CDR2 YYEEEE.

The rearrangement links TRBV5-8 to TRBJ1-2; no firm D call. The CDR3 contains 15 residues. Germline CDR1 and CDR2: SGHTS and YDEGEE. V lost 0 bases to trimming and J lost 4 bases, with 13 bases between them. The CDR3 DNA follows: TGTGCCAGCAGCTTGGAACCGCTGGTTGGCTATGGCTACACCTTC. This sequence encodes CASSLEPLVGYGYTF. The whole variable domain, remainder taken from reference TRBV5-8 and TRBJ1-2, is EAGVTQSPTHLIKTRGQQATLRCSPISGHTSVYWYQQALGLGLQFLLWYDEGEERNRGNFPPRFSGRQFPNYSSELNVNALELEDSALYLCASSLEPLVGYGYTFGSGTRLTVV.

This chain links TRBV28 with TRBJ2-7; D is unresolved. The V gene lost 5 bases and the J gene lost 6 bases, with 14 bases spanning the gap. Germline V lookup: CDR1 MDHEN, CDR2 SYDVKM. The CDR3 is 13 residues long. The CDR3 sequence: CASSGPKTLEQYF. CDR3 DNA: TGTGCCAGCAGTGGCCCCAAGACCCTCGAGCAGTACTTC.

This clone was seen just once. The chain is built from TRBV6-5 and TRBJ2-1; D possibly corresponds to TRBD2 (6 bases). Deletions cut 6 bases from V and 8 bases from J, with 14 bases between. Germline CDR1 is MNHEY and CDR2 is SVGAGI. The CDR3 is 13 amino acids. The CDR3 sequence is CASSRWDFDEQFF. In nucleotides, the CDR3 is TGTGCCAGCAGCCGGTGGGACTTCGATGAGCAGTTCTTC.

The chain carries TRBV18 and TRBJ2-5; TRBD2 is a possible D gene (6 bases). Germline V gives CDR1 KGHSH, CDR2 LQKENI. The CDR3 has 12 amino acids. Trimming stripped 3 bases from V and 5 bases from J, with 7 bases between. The CDR3 loop reads CASSPRGETQYF. DNA for the CDR3: TGTGCCAGCTCACCGCGGGGCGAGACCCAGTACTTC. The entire variable domain, with the rest obtained from reference TRBV18 and TRBJ2-5, is as follows: NAGVMQNPRHLVRRRGQEARLRCSPMKGHSHVYWYRQLPEEGLKFMVYLQKENIIDESGMPKERFSAEFPKEGPSILRIQQVVRGDSAAYFCASSPRGETQYFGPGTRLLVL.

The rearrangement uses TRBV18 and TRBJ1-3; no clear D gene. There are 19 residues in the CDR3. Trimming took off 3 bases at V and 2 bases at J, with 23 bases between the two ends. Germline assignment: CDR1 KGHSH and CDR2 LQKENI. As DNA, the CDR3 is TGTGCCAGCTCACCTACCACTTTAATCTATTCGACTGCTGGAAACACCATATATTTT. The encoded protein is CASSPTTLIYSTAGNTIYF.

V gene TRBV11-3 combines with J gene TRBJ2-7, with D perhaps matching TRBD2 (5 bases). Germline assignment: CDR1 SGHNT and CDR2 YENEEA. V was clipped by 1 base and J by 1 base, with 5 bases between them. This CDR3 contains 13 residues. The CDR3 region is CASSLGESYEQYF. The CDR3 coding sequence is TGTGCCAGCAGCTTAGGGGAGTCCTACGAGCAGTACTTC.

J is TRBJ1-6 and V is TRBV5-6; D unresolved. This CDR3 has 15 residues. V was clipped by 3 bases and J by 3 bases, with 10 bases between them. The germline gives CDR1 SGHDT, CDR2 YYEEEE. CDR3 sequence: CASSSEQGYNSPLHF. As DNA, the CDR3 is TGTGCCAGCAGCTCTGAACAAGGCTATAATTCACCCCTCCACTTT.

The chain links TRBV6-4 to TRBJ2-5; TRBD2 matches at 10 bases. V lost 6 bases to trimming and J lost 2 bases; unmatched junction nucleotides: 6. Per the germline V gene, CDR1 is MRHNA and CDR2 is SNTAGT. The CDR3 runs 15 residues. The CDR3 DNA reads as TGTGCCAGCAGCGCTAGCGGGAGAGGTCAAGAGACCCAGTACTTC. Amino acids: CASSASGRGQETQYF.

The V gene is TRBV4-3, the J gene TRBJ1-2; D is unresolved. Trimming took off 0 bases at V and 5 bases at J, with 16 bases between the two ends. Germline CDR1 reads LGHNA; CDR2 reads YSLEER. This CDR3 has 16 amino acids. The CDR3 DNA follows: TGCGCCAGCAGCCAAGAGTTGACCGGCCCTATATATGGCTACACCTTC. Amino acid sequence: CASSQELTGPIYGYTF.

The chain carries TRBV9 and TRBJ1-2; 9 bases match TRBD1. The CDR3 is 17 residues long. Germline CDR1 SGDLS, CDR2 YYNGEE. V trimming: 3 bases; J trimming: 1 base; junction bases outside the gene matches: 10. The CDR3 reads CASSAPQGTGINYGYTF. The CDR3 nucleotides read TGTGCCAGCAGCGCCCCTCAAGGGACAGGGATTAACTATGGCTACACCTTC.

The J gene is TRBJ1-3, the V gene TRBV30, with no clear D. Germline V gene sequence: CDR1 GTSNPN, CDR2 SVGIG (reference sequence). Trimming pared 8 bases from V and 4 bases from J, leaving 6 bases between. CDR3 length equals 10 residues. In DNA form, the CDR3 reads TGTGCCGTGGGGGGAAACACCATATATTTT. Its translation: CAVGGNTIYF.

The chain employs TRBV7-8 and TRBJ1-3; no firm D call. The germline gives CDR1 SGHVS, CDR2 FQNEAQ. V was shortened by 3 bases and J by 0 bases, with 15 bases between the two germline ends. CDR3 size: 17 residues. This chain's CDR3 is CASSFSPTVPSGNTIYF. DNA for the CDR3: TGTGCCAGCAGCTTTTCCCCAACAGTTCCCTCTGGAAACACCATATATTTT.

This chain links TRBV7-3 with TRBJ2-3; D assignment may be TRBD1 or TRBD2 (5 bases each). Germline assignment: CDR1 SGHTA and CDR2 FQGTGA. Deletions cut 5 bases from V and 6 bases from J, with 12 bases between. The CDR3 consists of 13 residues. In DNA, the CDR3 is TGTGCCAGCAGCCCGCCAGGGAGTGATACGCAGTATTTT. This gives the protein CASSPPGSDTQYF.

The V and J genes are TRBV6-5 and TRBJ2-1; 11 bases are a match to TRBD1. This CDR3 region has 15 residues. Germline V gene lookup returns CDR1 MNHEY and CDR2 SVGAGI. V dropped 0 bases and J dropped 7; count of bases not matched to a gene: 2. Written as DNA, the CDR3 is TGTGCCAGCAGTTACTCGGGGACAGGGGGAAATGAGCAGTTCTTC. Protein sequence: CASSYSGTGGNEQFF.

The V call is TRBV7-2, the J call TRBJ1-3, with 8 bases fitting TRBD1. CDR3 length: 18 residues. Germline CDR1 and CDR2: SGHTA and FQGNSA. Trimming took 0 bases from V and 0 from J; bases not matched to a gene: 7. CDR3 coding DNA: TGTGCCAGCAGCTTAGCGGGACAGGAAAGCTTCTCTGGAAACACCATATATTTT. Amino acid sequence: CASSLAGQESFSGNTIYF.

The rearrangement links TRBV24-1 to TRBJ2-2; D uncertain. Germline values: CDR1 KGHDR, CDR2 SFDVKD. The V gene lost 0 bases and the J gene lost 9 bases, with 1 base spanning the gap. The CDR3 extends over 11 amino acids. The CDR3 DNA reads TGTGCCACCAGTGATTTGAGGGAGCTGTTTTTT. Translation: CATSDLRELFF.

This rearrangement joins TRBV2 to TRBJ1-1; D gene uncertain. The CDR3 covers 14 residues. Trimming cost V 2 bases and J 1 base, with 8 bases left between them. Germline V gene data show CDR1 as SNHLY and CDR2 as FYNNEI. CDR3 bases: TGTGCCAGCAGTGAATTAATCGGGAACACTGAAGCTTTCTTT. This translates into CASSELIGNTEAFF.

The rearrangement links TRBV6-5 to TRBJ2-7; possible D gene TRBD2, 5 bases. Per the germline V gene, CDR1 is MNHEY and CDR2 is SVGAGI. Trimming took 2 bases from V and 2 from J, leaving 10 bases between them. The CDR3 is 14 amino acids. CDR3 loop: CASSYPGIPYEQYF. The CDR3 bases are TGTGCCAGCAGTTACCCGGGGATTCCCTACGAGCAGTACTTC.

The chain links TRBV5-6 to TRBJ1-2; D perhaps matches TRBD1 (5 bases). Germline-derived CDR1 and CDR2 are SGHDT and YYEEEE. This CDR3 has 14 amino acids. Trimming pared 4 bases from V and 0 bases from J, leaving 10 bases between. The CDR3 bases are TGTGCCAGCAGCCTCCGGGACGCTAACTATGGCTACACCTTC. It is translated as CASSLRDANYGYTF.

The V call is TRBV25-1, the J call TRBJ2-1; perhaps TRBD1 as D (6 bases). The CDR3 covers 15 residues. Trimming took 6 bases from V and 2 from J, leaving 14 bases between them. Germline assignment: CDR1 MGHDK and CDR2 SYGVNS. The CDR3 reads CASRDGDTAYNEQFF. The DNA of the CDR3 is TGTGCCAGCAGGGACGGGGACACCGCCTACAATGAGCAGTTCTTC.